Below are 19 T cell receptor beta chains sequenced from a single sample in a study of blood T cell repertoires in COVID-19. Clones were sequenced by immunoSEQ multiplex PCR, and TCRdb holds only the in-frame ones, with some missing. The sample carries a few hundred thousand clones, 90% recorded once. Sequenced: peripheral blood. These receptors were taken from a woman aged 55-69 years with COVID-19, enrolled during active disease.

This chain uses TRBV9 with TRBJ1-2; maybe TRBD1 (5 bases). CDR1 is SGDLS, CDR2 YYNGEE, per germline. V was trimmed by 0 bases and J by 5 bases, leaving 17 bases between them. This CDR3 contains 16 residues. CDR3 bases: TGTGCCAGCAGCGTAGGTCGGGCAGGGATAGATTATGGCTACACCTTC. It specifies CASSVGRAGIDYGYTF.

This clone was observed a single time. The chain joins TRBV6-5 to TRBJ2-7, with 8 bases identical to TRBD2. The CDR3 length is 15 residues. V dropped 6 bases and J dropped 1; count of bases not matched to a gene: 8. Germline V gene sequence: CDR1 MNHEY, CDR2 SVGAGI. CDR3 sequence: CASRRIAGTSYEQYF. In DNA form, the CDR3 reads TGTGCCAGCAGACGGATAGCGGGGACGTCCTACGAGCAGTACTTC.

J is TRBJ1-6 and V is TRBV7-8; 8 nucleotides align to TRBD1. Germline V gives CDR1 SGHVS, CDR2 FQNEAQ. The CDR3 consists of 17 residues. V shed 2 bases, J shed 9 bases, and the junction held 12 bases outside the gene matches. For the CDR3, the DNA is TGTGCCAGCAGCTTAAGCACTGGAGACAGGGGAGGTTCACCCCTCCACTTT. It translates to CASSLSTGDRGGSPLHF.

The chain carries TRBV4-1 and TRBJ1-3, with a possible D match to TRBD1 (5 bases). The V and J ends lost 0 bases and 4 bases respectively, with 7 bases between them. CDR3 size: 14 residues. Germline V gene sequence: CDR1 MGHRA, CDR2 YSYEKL. In DNA, the CDR3 is TGCGCCAGCAGCCAAGACAGGGTCGGAAACACCATATATTTT. Translation gives CASSQDRVGNTIYF.

The J gene is TRBJ2-1, the V gene TRBV7-9; 9 bases fit TRBD2. Germline CDR1 is SEHNR and CDR2 is FQNEAQ (reference sequence). The junction had 5 bases not matched to a gene; V was cut back by 5 bases and J by 3 bases. CDR3 length equals 15 residues. This chain's CDR3 is CASSHLAGNYNEQFF. The CDR3 DNA sequence: TGTGCCAGCAGCCATCTAGCGGGGAACTACAATGAGCAGTTCTTC.

The gene calls are TRBV3-1 (or the pseudogene TRBV3-2) and TRBJ2-5, with D possibly being TRBD1 (6 bases). V was clipped by 5 bases and J by 4 bases, with 14 bases between them. This CDR3 has 14 residues. Germline assignment: CDR1 LGHDT and CDR2 YNNKEL (reference sequence). The DNA of the CDR3 is TGTGCCAGCAGCAGAGACCTCAGGGGAGAGACCCAGTACTTC. Protein product: CASSRDLRGETQYF.

The chain employs TRBV7-2 and TRBJ1-2, with D unclear. V dropped 3 bases and J dropped 7 bases, with 9 bases sitting between them. CDR3 length: 12 amino acids. The germline CDR1 and CDR2 sequences are SGHTA and FQGNSA. The CDR3 here is CASSFTGTGYTF. CDR3 nucleotide sequence: TGTGCCAGCAGCTTTACGGGTACTGGCTACACCTTC. The full variable domain, completed using reference TRBV7-2 and TRBJ1-2, is GAGVSQSPSNKVTEKGKDVELRCDPISGHTALYWYRQSLGQGLEFLIYFQGNSAPDKSGLPSDRFSAERTGGSVSTLTIQRTQQEDSAVYLCASSFTGTGYTFGSGTRLTVV.

Only a few counts were recorded for this clone. The rearrangement uses TRBV4-1 and TRBJ1-2, with 7 bases identical to TRBD1. CDR1 MGHRA and CDR2 YSYEKL come from the germline V gene. The junction had 9 bases not matched to a gene; V was cut back by 4 bases and J by 4 bases. The CDR3 consists of 15 residues. CDR3 sequence reads: CASSLAGTEGYGYTF. The CDR3 DNA follows: TGCGCCAGCAGCCTCGCCGGGACAGAGGGCTATGGCTACACCTTC.

The chain is built from TRBV12-3 or TRBV12-4 and TRBJ1-1, with TRBD1 as a possible D gene (6 bases). V lost 7 bases to trimming and J lost 3 bases, with 12 bases between them. The CDR3 length is 13 residues. The CDR3 DNA reads TGTGCCAGCACTGGTGACAGGTACACTGAAGCTTTCTTT. The encoded protein is CASTGDRYTEAFF.

The chain is built from TRBV19 and TRBJ1-5; 9 bases align to TRBD1. The CDR3 is made up of 19 amino acids. With 4 bases clipped from V and 1 base from J, the junction kept 14 bases outside the gene matches. Germline V gene data show CDR1 as LNHDA and CDR2 as SQIVND (reference sequence). CDR3 amino acids: CASSRHSPDRGVSNQPQHF. CDR3 nucleotide sequence: TGTGCCAGTAGTAGGCACTCCCCGGACAGGGGAGTAAGCAATCAGCCCCAGCATTTT.

This clone was counted only a few times. This chain uses TRBV15 with TRBJ1-1; TRBD1 is a possible D gene (6 bases). The CDR3 has 15 amino acids. Trimming removed 5 bases from V and 1 base from J, with 14 bases in between. Germline CDR1 LNHNV, CDR2 YYDKDF (reference sequence). CDR3 DNA sequence: TGTGCCACCAGCCCCCGGGGGGCCTCGAACACTGAAGCTTTCTTT. This encodes CATSPRGASNTEAFF.

V gene TRBV6-5 combines with J gene TRBJ2-7; no definite D call. CDR1 is MNHEY, CDR2 SVGAGI, per germline. The ends were cut back, 7 bases at V and 0 bases at J, with 13 bases in the middle. This CDR3 comprises 14 residues. The CDR3 nucleotides are TGTGCCAGCAAGGTAGCCATGAGCTCCTACGAGCAGTACTTC. Translation: CASKVAMSSYEQYF.

V and J are TRBV5-1 and TRBJ2-7; D ambiguous. The CDR3 runs to 14 residues. Germline V CDR1 and CDR2: SGHRS, YFSETQ. The V end was cut by 3 bases, the J end by 3 bases, with 13 bases between. In DNA form, the CDR3 reads TGCGCCAGCAGCTCCCCCGGGTCCCACTACGAGCAGTACTTC. This encodes CASSSPGSHYEQYF.

The CDR3 is CASSVASGGYQPQHF. CDR3 sequence (DNA): TGTGCCAGCAGCGTAGCGTCAGGGGGCTATCAGCCCCAGCATTTT. The chain employs TRBV9 and TRBJ1-5; 8 nucleotides align to TRBD1. CDR1 and CDR2 (germline): SGDLS, YYNGEE. The CDR3 spans 15 residues. J was trimmed by 5 bases and V by 0 bases; bases with no gene match: 4.

The chain uses TRBV6-6 and TRBJ2-7; 10 bases are shared with TRBD1. CDR1 and CDR2 (germline): MNHNY, SVGAGI (reference sequence). The CDR3 spans 14 residues. The V gene end was trimmed by 10 bases and the J gene end by 3 bases; junction bases not matched to a gene: 9. This chain's CDR3 is CATKQGQGFYEQYF. In DNA form, the CDR3 reads TGTGCCACCAAACAGGGACAGGGGTTCTACGAGCAGTACTTC.

The CDR3 sequence: CASSKVRGGGELFF. Written as DNA, the CDR3 is TGTGCCAGCAGCAAAGTCCGGGGTGGCGGGGAGCTGTTTTTT. This chain connects TRBV21-1 to TRBJ2-2; the table names TRBD2, a call not compared with the DNA. TRBV21-1 is a documented pseudogene. The CDR3 is 14 amino acids.

The chain has TRBV5-6 and TRBJ2-2, with D possibly being TRBD2 (6 bases). The V end was cut by 4 bases, the J end by 6 bases, with 13 bases between. CDR1 is SGHDT, CDR2 YYEEEE, per germline. The CDR3 covers 14 residues. CDR3 sequence reads: CASSRVGRPGELFF. CDR3 nucleotides: TGTGCCAGCAGCCGTGTGGGGAGGCCCGGGGAGCTGTTTTTT.

The chain uses TRBV6-2 or TRBV6-3 and TRBJ1-1, with D perhaps TRBD1 (5 bases). The CDR3 has 15 residues. Per germline, CDR1 MNHEY and CDR2 SVGEGT. With 3 bases removed from V and 6 bases from J, the gap between germline ends came to 17 bases. The CDR3 sequence is CASSYLWGVMAEAFF. The CDR3 coding sequence is TGTGCCAGCAGTTATCTTTGGGGGGTAATGGCTGAAGCTTTCTTT.

Remarks on this clone: One end of the junction varies from germline; a read error may be responsible. This chain links TRBV18 with TRBJ1-6, with TRBD1 matching 7 bases. This CDR3 contains 16 residues. Germline V gene sequence: CDR1 KGHSH, CDR2 LQKENI. CDR3 DNA: TGTGCCAGTTCACCGTTGGGGACAGTGAGTAATTCACCCCTCCACTTT. Encoded protein: CASSPLGTVSNSPLHF.